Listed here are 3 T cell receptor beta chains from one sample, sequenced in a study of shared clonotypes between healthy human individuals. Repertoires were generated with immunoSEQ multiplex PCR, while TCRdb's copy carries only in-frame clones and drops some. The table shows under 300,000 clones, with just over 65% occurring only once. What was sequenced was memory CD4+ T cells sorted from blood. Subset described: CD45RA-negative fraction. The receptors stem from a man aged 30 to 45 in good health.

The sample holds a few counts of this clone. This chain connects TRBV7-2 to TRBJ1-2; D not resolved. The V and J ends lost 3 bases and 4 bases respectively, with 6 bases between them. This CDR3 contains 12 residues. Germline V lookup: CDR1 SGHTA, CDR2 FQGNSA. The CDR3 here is CASSLKGYGYTF. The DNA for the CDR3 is TGTGCCAGCAGCTTGAAAGGCTATGGCTACACCTTC.

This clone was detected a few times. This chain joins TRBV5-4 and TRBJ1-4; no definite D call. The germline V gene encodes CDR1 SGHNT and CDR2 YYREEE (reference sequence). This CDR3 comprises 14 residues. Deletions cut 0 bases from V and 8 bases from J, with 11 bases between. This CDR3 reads CASSLAGVDEKLFF. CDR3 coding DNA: TGTGCCAGCAGCTTGGCCGGGGTAGACGAAAAACTGTTTTTT.

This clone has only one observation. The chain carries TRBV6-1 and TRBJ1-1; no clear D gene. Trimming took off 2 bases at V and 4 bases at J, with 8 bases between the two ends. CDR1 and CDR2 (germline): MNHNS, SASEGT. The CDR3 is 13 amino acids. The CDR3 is CASSENRVTEAFF. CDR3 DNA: TGTGCCAGCAGTGAAAATCGAGTCACTGAAGCTTTCTTT.